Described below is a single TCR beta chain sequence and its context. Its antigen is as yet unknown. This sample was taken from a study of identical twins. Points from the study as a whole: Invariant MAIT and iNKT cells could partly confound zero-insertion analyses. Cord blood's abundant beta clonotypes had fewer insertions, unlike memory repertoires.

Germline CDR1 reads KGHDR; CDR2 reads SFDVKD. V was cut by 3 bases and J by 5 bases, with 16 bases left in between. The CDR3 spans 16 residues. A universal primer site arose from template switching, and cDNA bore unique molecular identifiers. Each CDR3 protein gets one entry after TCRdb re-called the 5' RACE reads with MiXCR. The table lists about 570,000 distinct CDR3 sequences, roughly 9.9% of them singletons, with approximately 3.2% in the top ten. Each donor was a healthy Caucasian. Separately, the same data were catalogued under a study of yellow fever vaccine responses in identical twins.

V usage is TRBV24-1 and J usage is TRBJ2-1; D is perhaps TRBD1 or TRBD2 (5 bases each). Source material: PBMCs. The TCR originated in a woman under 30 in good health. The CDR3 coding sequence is TGTGCCACCAGTGATCCTTCCCGGGACGGGGACAATGAGCAGTTCTTC. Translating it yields CATSDPSRDGDNEQFF.